A single sample gave rise to the 15 T cell receptor beta chains below, sequenced in a study of blood T cell repertoires in COVID-19 (dated by TCRdb to 2018 to 2021). Receptor libraries were prepared by the immunoSEQ multiplex PCR assay. Sourced from immuneACCESS, this table was stored by TCRdb with only in-frame sequences that have V and J called. A share of the clones is absent; for the studies checked, an unresolved V gene accounts for under half, and the remainder has no known explanation. This sample gives roughly 200,000 clones in total; 70% to 90% of them show up just once. 15% to 20% of the sample is held by the ten biggest clonotypes. The sample consisted of peripheral blood. The receptors were gathered from a man aged 45-65 years with COVID-19, enrolled during active disease.

J is TRBJ2-1 and V is TRBV30; D is unresolved. Germline CDR1 and CDR2: GTSNPN and SVGIG (reference sequence). The CDR3 length is 14 residues. V was trimmed by 1 base and J by 8 bases, leaving 15 bases between them. CDR3 nucleotide sequence: TGTGCCTGGAGTGCCCGCCACGGTATTGATGAGCAGTTCTTC. Protein product: CAWSARHGIDEQFF.

This chain uses TRBV5-4 with TRBJ2-3, with 8 bases aligning to TRBD2. CDR1 is SGHNT, CDR2 YYREEE, per germline (reference sequence). The V segment lost 1 base and the J segment 5 bases; nucleotides outside the gene matches: 6. The length of the CDR3 is 15 residues. The CDR3 reads CASSLRRGAGDTQYF. In DNA form, the CDR3 reads TGTGCCAGCAGCTTGAGGCGGGGGGCAGGAGATACGCAGTATTTT.

This clone appeared a few times. The V and J genes are TRBV29-1 and TRBJ1-6; 8 nucleotides match TRBD1. V trimming: 6 bases; J trimming: 5 bases; junction bases outside the gene matches: 6. The CDR3 loop spans 14 amino acids. Looked up from germline, CDR1 is SQVTM and CDR2 is ANQGSEA. CDR3 sequence (DNA): TGCAGCGTGGCGACAGGGGCGGATAATTCACCCCTCCACTTT. Translated, it gives CSVATGADNSPLHF. Filled out from reference TRBV29-1 and TRBJ1-6, the complete variable domain reads SAVISQKPSRDICQRGTSLTIQCQVDSQVTMMFWYRQQPGQSLTLIATANQGSEATYESGFVIDKFPISRPNLTFSTLTVSNMSPEDSSIYLCSVATGADNSPLHFGNGTRLTVT.

The chain couples TRBV6-5 to TRBJ1-4; no clear D. Germline assignment: CDR1 MNHEY and CDR2 SVGAGI. The CDR3 runs 15 residues. V lost 5 bases and J lost 7, with 17 bases in between. The CDR3 sequence is CASSRATAGSEKLFF. The CDR3 nucleotides read TGTGCCAGCAGTAGAGCCACAGCCGGGAGTGAAAAACTGTTTTTT.

This chain links TRBV6-2 or TRBV6-3 with TRBJ2-7; D is uncertain. CDR1 is MNHEY and CDR2 is SVGEGT in the germline V gene. The CDR3 covers 14 residues. With 5 bases removed from V and 6 bases from J, the gap between germline ends came to 17 bases. Here the CDR3 reads CASSAPGIVGEQYF. As DNA, the CDR3 is TGTGCCAGCAGTGCCCCAGGAATAGTGGGCGAGCAGTACTTC.

The V and J genes are TRBV14 and TRBJ2-1, with 10 bases that match TRBD2. Germline loops: CDR1 SGHDN, CDR2 FVKESK. With V trimmed by 6 bases and J by 6 bases, 5 bases remained unmatched. The CDR3 runs to 14 residues. The CDR3, as DNA: TGTGCCAGCAGGCTAGCGGGGGCCTCCAATGAGCAGTTCTTC. It is translated as CASRLAGASNEQFF.

The chain employs TRBV5-1 and TRBJ2-2; the match to TRBD2 covers 7 bases. The V segment lost 0 bases and the J segment 2 bases; nucleotides outside the gene matches: 1. Looked up from germline, CDR1 is SGHRS and CDR2 is YFSETQ. The CDR3 extends over 15 amino acids. This CDR3 is CASSLGGSNTGELFF. The CDR3 bases are TGCGCCAGCAGCTTGGGCGGGAGCAACACCGGGGAGCTGTTTTTT. The variable domain in full, with the rest retrieved from reference TRBV5-1 and TRBJ2-2, is KAGVTQTPRYLIKTRGQQVTLSCSPISGHRSVSWYQQTPGQGLQFLFEYFSETQRNKGNFPGRFSGRQFSNSRSEMNVSTLELGDSALYLCASSLGGSNTGELFFGEGSRLTVL.

CDR3 region: CASSPGQAMRGNQPQHF. Here the CDR3 DNA reads TGCGCCAGCAGCCCAGGACAGGCTATGAGAGGCAATCAGCCCCAGCATTTT. The chain combines TRBV5-1 with TRBJ1-5; TRBD1 matches 7 bases. The CDR3 extends over 17 amino acids. J gave up 2 bases and V 4 bases, and 12 bases lay outside the gene matches. Germline CDR1 SGHRS, CDR2 YFSETQ. Based on the CDR3 plus reference TRBV5-1 and TRBJ1-5, the full variable domain is KAGVTQTPRYLIKTRGQQVTLSCSPISGHRSVSWYQQTPGQGLQFLFEYFSETQRNKGNFPGRFSGRQFSNSRSEMNVSTLELGDSALYLCASSPGQAMRGNQPQHFGDGTRLSIL.

J is TRBJ2-7 and V is TRBV4-1, with 7 positions matching TRBD1. The CDR3 loop spans 15 amino acids. Looked up from germline, CDR1 is MGHRA and CDR2 is YSYEKL. Trimming at V came to 4 bases and at J to 3 bases, leaving 9 bases not matched to a gene. The CDR3 nucleotides read TGCGCCAGCAGCCTTTCACCGGGACAGAACTACGAGCAGTACTTC. This encodes CASSLSPGQNYEQYF.

The chain recombines TRBV18 with TRBJ1-5, with 7 bases aligning to TRBD1. This CDR3 comprises 15 residues. Germline V lookup: CDR1 KGHSH, CDR2 LQKENI. V lost 5 bases to trimming and J lost 0 bases; unmatched junction nucleotides: 4. The CDR3 is CASSLGTDSNQPQHF. The CDR3, as DNA: TGTGCCAGCTCATTGGGGACAGATAGCAATCAGCCCCAGCATTTT. The full variable domain, with the rest looked up from reference TRBV18 and TRBJ1-5, is NAGVMQNPRHLVRRRGQEARLRCSPMKGHSHVYWYRQLPEEGLKFMVYLQKENIIDESGMPKERFSAEFPKEGPSILRIQQVVRGDSAAYFCASSLGTDSNQPQHFGDGTRLSIL.

The V gene is TRBV11-1, the J gene TRBJ2-5, with 11 bases aligning to TRBD2. Germline values: CDR1 SGHAT, CDR2 FQDESV (reference sequence). The CDR3 is 15 residues long. Trimming at V came to 7 bases and at J to 4 bases, leaving 8 bases not matched to a gene. CDR3: CASTGTSGHGETQYF. Here the CDR3 DNA reads TGTGCCAGCACCGGGACTAGCGGCCATGGAGAGACCCAGTACTTC.

The gene calls are TRBV19 and TRBJ2-1, with 15 bases identical to TRBD2. From germline, CDR1 is LNHDA and CDR2 SQIVND (reference sequence). V trimming: 3 bases; J trimming: 6 bases; junction bases outside the gene matches: 3. The CDR3 is made up of 16 amino acids. The CDR3 bases are TGTGCCAGTAGTATCTGGACTAGCGGGGGGGCCAATGAGCAGTTCTTC. Amino acids: CASSIWTSGGANEQFF.

This clone was detected only once. The chain carries TRBV29-1 and TRBJ2-5, with 8 bases matching TRBD1. In germline, CDR1 is SQVTM, CDR2 ANQGSEA. This CDR3 spans 13 amino acids. V was pared by 3 bases and J by 6 bases, with 6 bases of the junction left unmatched. CDR3 bases: TGCAGCGTTGACGGACAGGGAAGGAAGACCCAGTACTTC. Protein product: CSVDGQGRKTQYF.

This rearrangement joins TRBV5-1 to TRBJ2-5; 9 nucleotides align to TRBD1. Looked up from germline, CDR1 is SGHRS and CDR2 is YFSETQ. This CDR3 comprises 14 residues. With 3 bases clipped from V and 5 bases from J, the junction kept 5 bases outside the gene matches. This CDR3 reads CASSSQGAEETQYF. In DNA, the CDR3 is TGCGCCAGCAGCTCACAGGGGGCGGAGGAGACCCAGTACTTC.

The genes are TRBV6-5 and TRBJ1-2; no clear D. Germline-derived CDR1 and CDR2 are MNHEY and SVGAGI. The CDR3 has 13 residues. V shed 6 bases and J shed 7 bases, with 15 bases lying between them. DNA of the CDR3: TGTGCCAGCAGCCCAACCTACGAGGGTGGCTACACCTTC. Residues: CASSPTYEGGYTF.